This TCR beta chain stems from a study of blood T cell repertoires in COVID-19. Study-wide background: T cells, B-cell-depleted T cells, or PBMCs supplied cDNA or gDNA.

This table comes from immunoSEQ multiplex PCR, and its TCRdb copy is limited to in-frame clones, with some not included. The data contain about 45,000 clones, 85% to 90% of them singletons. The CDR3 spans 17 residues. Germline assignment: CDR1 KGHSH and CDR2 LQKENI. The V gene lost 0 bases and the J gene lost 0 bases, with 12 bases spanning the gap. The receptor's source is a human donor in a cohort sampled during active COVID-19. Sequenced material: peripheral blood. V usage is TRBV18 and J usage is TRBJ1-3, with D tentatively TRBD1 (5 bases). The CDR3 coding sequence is TGTGCCAGCTCACCACCGTTGCAGGGCCTCTCTGGAAACACCATATATTTT. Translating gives CASSPPLQGLSGNTIYF. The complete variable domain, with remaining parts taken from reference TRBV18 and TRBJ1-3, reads NAGVMQNPRHLVRRRGQEARLRCSPMKGHSHVYWYRQLPEEGLKFMVYLQKENIIDESGMPKERFSAEFPKEGPSILRIQQVVRGDSAAYFCASSPPLQGLSGNTIYFGEGSWLTVV.